These 30 T cell receptor beta chains came from one sample sequenced in a study of blood T cell repertoires in COVID-19. Generated by immunoSEQ multiplex PCR, the TCRdb table keeps only in-frame clones and is missing some. Counted here are 200,000 to 250,000 clones, approximately 90% occurring once; the ten biggest clones make up roughly 4%. Input material: PBMCs or T cells enriched from blood (not recorded which). The receptors were gathered from a woman aged 25 to 45 who had recovered from COVID-19.

Points on this clone: The sample has other DNA sequences that encode this CDR3 too. The chain uses TRBV4-2 and TRBJ1-1; D not certain. The germline V gene has CDR1 LGHNA and CDR2 YNFKEQ. CDR3 length: 13 amino acids. Deletions cut 1 base from V and 1 base from J, with 4 bases between. CDR3 DNA sequence: TGTGCCAGCAGCCAAGGCGGGAACACTGAAGCTTTCTTT. This sequence encodes CASSQGGNTEAFF.

This chain uses TRBV7-2 with TRBJ1-2; D gene ambiguous. Germline V gene sequence: CDR1 SGHTA, CDR2 FQGNSA. The V gene lost 3 bases and the J gene lost 3 bases, with 8 bases spanning the gap. This CDR3 comprises 13 residues. This chain's CDR3 is CASSFDSYYGYTF. In nucleotides, the CDR3 is TGTGCCAGCAGCTTCGACTCATACTATGGCTACACCTTC.

The chain recombines TRBV27 with TRBJ1-2; TRBD1 matches 8 bases. Germline CDR1 is MNHEY and CDR2 is SMNVEV (reference sequence). This CDR3 is built from 15 residues. V lost 0 bases to trimming and J lost 3 bases; unmatched junction nucleotides: 3. This CDR3 is CASSLSRDRHYGYTF. Here the CDR3 DNA reads TGTGCCAGCAGTTTATCCCGGGACAGGCACTATGGCTACACCTTC.

V gene TRBV28 combines with J gene TRBJ2-1, with D perhaps matching TRBD2 (6 bases). Trimming took off 2 bases at V and 10 bases at J, with 24 bases between the two ends. Per the germline V gene, CDR1 is MDHEN and CDR2 is SYDVKM. The CDR3 contains 17 residues. CDR3 bases: TGTGCCAGCAGTTTACTCCTGACACGGGAGCATACGACGGAGCAGTTCTTC. It specifies CASSLLLTREHTTEQFF.

The chain is built from TRBV11-3 and TRBJ2-1; D might be TRBD1 (6 bases). V was shortened by 5 bases and J by 7 bases, with 18 bases between the two germline ends. The CDR3 is made up of 15 amino acids. Germline assignment: CDR1 SGHNT and CDR2 YENEEA. The CDR3 bases are TGTGCCAGCAGCCCTTTAACAGGGAATCAAAATGAGCAGTTCTTC. Translation: CASSPLTGNQNEQFF.

The chain combines TRBV14 with TRBJ2-7; TRBD1 aligns across 7 bases. The CDR3 covers 13 residues. Losses at the gene ends were 1 base for V and 6 bases for J; bases not matched to a gene: 3. The germline gives CDR1 SGHDN, CDR2 FVKESK. DNA for the CDR3: TGTGCCAGCAGCCAAGTTTCAGGGGGCGAGCAGTACTTC. This codes for CASSQVSGGEQYF.

The chain employs TRBV10-3 and TRBJ2-5; D is possibly TRBD1 (6 bases). CDR1 ENHRY and CDR2 SYGVKD come from the germline V gene. Trimming left V 6 bases short and J 2 bases short, with 16 bases between. The CDR3 extends over 15 amino acids. The CDR3 sequence is CAISGQSLNQETQYF. The CDR3 bases are TGTGCCATCAGCGGACAGTCGCTGAATCAAGAGACCCAGTACTTC.

The chain uses TRBV7-9 and TRBJ1-2, with a tentative D call TRBD1 (5 bases). V was pared by 2 bases and J by 8 bases, with 15 bases between. Germline CDR1 and CDR2: SEHNR and FQNEAQ (reference sequence). The CDR3 spans 14 residues. CDR3 DNA sequence: TGTGCCAGCAGCTTATCACAGGTCCTCTGGGGCTACACCTTC. The encoded protein is CASSLSQVLWGYTF.

This clone was seen only once. The chain is built from TRBV7-2 and TRBJ1-1, with no clear D. The CDR3 contains 13 residues. Germline V gene data show CDR1 as SGHTA and CDR2 as FQGNSA. V was cut by 1 base and J by 5 bases, with 8 bases left in between. CDR3 sequence (DNA): TGTGCCAGCAGCTTAGAGAGGAGGACTGAAGCTTTCTTT. Its protein product is CASSLERRTEAFF.

This clone was found a few times. The genes are TRBV7-9 and TRBJ1-1; TRBD1 is a possible D gene (6 bases). The CDR3 runs to 14 residues. V shed 4 bases and J shed 1 base, with 10 bases lying between them. Germline loops: CDR1 SEHNR, CDR2 FQNEAQ (reference sequence). In DNA, the CDR3 is TGTGCCAGCAGCTACAGGGTTCAGAACACTGAAGCTTTCTTT. This sequence encodes CASSYRVQNTEAFF. Full variable domain (missing parts from reference TRBV7-9 and TRBJ1-1): DTGVSQNPRHKITKRGQNVTFRCDPISEHNRLYWYRQTLGQGPEFLTYFQNEAQLEKSRLLSDRFSAERPKGSFSTLEIQRTEQGDSAMYLCASSYRVQNTEAFFGQGTRLTVV.

The J gene is TRBJ2-1, the V gene TRBV5-1, with 10 bases fitting TRBD2. This CDR3 has 13 residues. CDR1 is SGHRS, CDR2 YFSETQ, per germline. The V gene end was trimmed by 0 bases and the J gene end by 14 bases; junction bases not matched to a gene: 5. This chain's CDR3 is CASSLEREGRKFF. In DNA form, the CDR3 reads TGCGCCAGCAGCTTGGAGCGGGAGGGCCGTAAGTTCTTC.

The V and J genes are TRBV5-1 and TRBJ2-7; 13 bases map to TRBD2. CDR1 is SGHRS, CDR2 YFSETQ, per germline. Trimming at V came to 3 bases and at J to 6 bases, leaving 3 bases not matched to a gene. There are 14 residues in the CDR3. The CDR3 protein is CASSSGTSGTEQYF. As DNA, the CDR3 is TGCGCCAGCAGCTCAGGGACTAGCGGGACCGAGCAGTACTTC.

The chain combines TRBV15 with TRBJ1-3; no clear D. This CDR3 has 13 amino acids. V was trimmed by 3 bases and J by 0 bases, leaving 3 bases between them. Germline V gene sequence: CDR1 LNHNV, CDR2 YYDKDF (reference sequence). As DNA, the CDR3 is TGTGCCACCAGCAGGAGCTCTGGAAACACCATATATTTT. This encodes CATSRSSGNTIYF.

This CDR3 reads CASSPRQGSSHEQYF. In DNA, the CDR3 is TGCGCCAGCAGCCCCCGACAGGGAAGTTCCCACGAGCAGTACTTC. The rearrangement links TRBV5-1 to TRBJ2-7, with 7 bases that match TRBD1. CDR1 and CDR2 (germline): SGHRS, YFSETQ. V lost 4 bases to trimming and J lost 5 bases; unmatched junction nucleotides: 12. The CDR3 is 15 residues long.

The chain carries TRBV27 and TRBJ2-1; 8 nucleotides match TRBD2. Looked up from germline, CDR1 is MNHEY and CDR2 is SMNVEV (reference sequence). The length of the CDR3 is 15 residues. The J segment lost 4 bases and the V segment lost 5 bases, leaving 7 bases of the junction unmatched. The CDR3 spells CASSPRLASYNEQFF. The CDR3 DNA follows: TGTGCCAGCAGTCCCCGACTAGCGTCTTACAATGAGCAGTTCTTC.

This sequence joins TRBV3-1 (or the pseudogene TRBV3-2) and TRBJ1-6; a possible D gene is TRBD1 (6 bases). Trimming pared 1 base from V and 9 bases from J, leaving 10 bases between. This CDR3 comprises 14 residues. The V gene's germline CDR1 is LGHDT and CDR2 YNNKEL (reference sequence). The CDR3 loop is CASSQVQGGSPLHF. The CDR3 nucleotides are TGTGCCAGCAGCCAAGTTCAAGGGGGTTCACCCCTCCACTTT.

The CDR3 DNA is TGTGCCAGCAGCTTGGACAGGTACACTGAAGCTTTCTTT. Its protein is CASSLDRYTEAFF. The chain recombines TRBV11-3 with TRBJ1-1; 7 bases are a match to TRBD1. Germline trimming cut 3 bases from V and 3 bases from J; bases unmatched to any gene: 1. This CDR3 comprises 13 residues. CDR1 and CDR2 (germline): SGHNT, YENEEA.

The chain has TRBV7-8 and TRBJ1-2; D perhaps matches TRBD1 (5 bases). The ends were cut back, 5 bases at V and 8 bases at J, with 21 bases in the middle. Germline V lookup: CDR1 SGHVS, CDR2 FQNEAQ. The CDR3 is 15 amino acids. The CDR3 DNA follows: TGTGCCAGCAGCCTACGGGACGGCCTAGGAGGGGGCTACACCTTC. It translates to CASSLRDGLGGGYTF.

V is TRBV11-2 and J is TRBJ2-7; the match to TRBD2 covers 9 bases. Germline V gene data show CDR1 as SGHAT and CDR2 as FQNNGV. J gave up 9 bases and V 1 base, and 10 bases lay outside the gene matches. The CDR3 runs 15 residues. CDR3 residues: CASSLVPAGGFGQYF. Here the CDR3 DNA reads TGTGCCAGCAGCTTAGTACCAGCGGGAGGTTTTGGGCAGTACTTC.

CDR3 sequence reads: CASSQERVLVRAFF. Here the CDR3 DNA reads TGCGCCAGCAGCCAAGAGAGGGTTTTGGTGAGGGCTTTCTTT. The chain links TRBV4-1 to TRBJ1-1; D not resolved. The CDR3 extends over 14 amino acids. V lost 0 bases and J 11 bases, leaving 16 bases between the germline ends. Germline loops: CDR1 MGHRA, CDR2 YSYEKL.

The gene calls are TRBV7-9 and TRBJ1-2; maybe TRBD1 (5 bases). V was pared by 3 bases and J by 2 bases, with 10 bases between. CDR3 length equals 14 residues. Germline CDR1 is SEHNR and CDR2 is FQNEAQ (reference sequence). This CDR3 is CASSLTESNYGYTF. The CDR3 DNA reads TGTGCCAGCAGCTTGACAGAGTCAAACTATGGCTACACCTTC.

J is TRBJ2-4 and V is TRBV5-1, with D perhaps matching TRBD1 (5 bases). Per germline, CDR1 SGHRS and CDR2 YFSETQ. Trimming took 0 bases from V and 1 from J, leaving 11 bases between them. The CDR3 spans 16 residues. The CDR3 is CASSLGTNRAKNIQYF. CDR3 nucleotide sequence: TGCGCCAGCAGCTTGGGGACAAACCGGGCCAAAAACATTCAGTACTTC.

The chain couples TRBV19 to TRBJ2-1, with 7 bases matching TRBD2. CDR1 is LNHDA and CDR2 is SQIVND in the germline V gene (reference sequence). This CDR3 contains 14 residues. J lost 8 bases, V lost 8 bases, and 12 bases had no gene match. Here the CDR3 DNA reads TGTGCCAGTTCATTCGCGGGAGTACGGTATGAGCAGTTCTTC. Translating gives CASSFAGVRYEQFF.

V is TRBV6-5 and J is TRBJ1-6; 8 bases are shared with TRBD1. The ends lost 6 bases at V and 10 bases at J; junction bases unmatched: 11. The CDR3 loop spans 15 amino acids. CDR1 and CDR2 (germline): MNHEY, SVGAGI. The CDR3 protein is CASSGQGLMRSPLHF. CDR3 nucleotides: TGTGCCAGCAGCGGACAGGGTTTAATGAGATCACCCCTCCACTTT.

V usage is TRBV5-1 and J usage is TRBJ1-1; D remains ambiguous. Germline V gene lookup returns CDR1 SGHRS and CDR2 YFSETQ. The CDR3 runs 15 residues. The germline V and J ends were trimmed by 0 bases and 4 bases, with 13 bases remaining between them. CDR3 loop: CASSLGGRLSTEAFF. DNA for the CDR3: TGCGCCAGCAGCTTGGGTGGCAGGTTAAGCACTGAAGCTTTCTTT.

The V gene is TRBV29-1, the J gene TRBJ2-5; the match to TRBD1 covers 8 bases. The CDR3 is 15 amino acids. Germline loops: CDR1 SQVTM, CDR2 ANQGSEA. Unmatched junction bases numbered 14, after V lost 6 bases and J lost 5 bases. This CDR3 is CSVDPGTGSRETQYF. The CDR3 nucleotides read TGCAGCGTAGACCCCGGGACAGGTTCAAGGGAGACCCAGTACTTC.

The CDR3, as DNA: TGTGCCTGGGCGAGACAGGCAGATACGCAGTATTTT. It specifies CAWARQADTQYF. V usage is TRBV30 and J usage is TRBJ2-3; D perhaps matches TRBD1 (6 bases). The V and J ends lost 5 bases and 4 bases respectively, with 10 bases between them. Germline V gene sequence: CDR1 GTSNPN, CDR2 SVGIG (reference sequence). There are 12 residues in the CDR3.

In DNA form, the CDR3 reads TGTGCCAGTATAGGGGGCTCTGATCAGCCCCAGCATTTT. Encoded protein: CASIGGSDQPQHF. This rearrangement joins TRBV19 to TRBJ1-5; 7 bases match TRBD1. This CDR3 has 13 amino acids. Germline loops: CDR1 LNHDA, CDR2 SQIVND (reference sequence). V shed 7 bases, J shed 5 bases, and the junction held 5 bases outside the gene matches.

As to this clone: Sequence at one end of the junction differs from germline and may be a read error. This chain joins TRBV7-9 and TRBJ1-2, with D possibly matching TRBD1 (5 bases). The CDR3 spans 13 residues. CDR1 is SEHNR, CDR2 FQNEAQ, per germline (reference sequence). The DNA for the CDR3 is TGTGCCAGCAGCTTAGGACAGCCAGGACCCCTTTTCTTC. This translates into CASSLGQPGPLFF.

The chain employs TRBV7-9 and TRBJ1-6; 9 bases match TRBD1. V dropped 3 bases and J dropped 10; count of bases not matched to a gene: 10. Per germline, CDR1 SEHNR and CDR2 FQNEAQ (reference sequence). CDR3 length: 16 amino acids. CDR3 coding DNA: TGTGCCAGCAGCTTCACACCGGGACAGGGCCGGTCACCCCTCCACTTT. Protein: CASSFTPGQGRSPLHF.